The rows below give T cell receptor beta chains drawn from one sample of a study of T cells in Graves' hyperthyroidism and ophthalmopathy. In TCRdb, the multiplex PCR reads were re-called with MiXCR into one record per CDR3 protein. The sample lists some 490,000 distinct CDR3 sequences, around 16% occurring once. Sequencing was performed on blood. These receptors were obtained from a woman aged 25 to 39 with Graves' ophthalmopathy. CDR3s include the opening cysteine and the closing phenylalanine or tryptophan. D genes are given only for firm matches. Not all rows give a size; the values are once, few, many and, for expanded clones, a class.

>TRBV7-8|NA|TRBJ1-1|NA
TGTGCCAGCAGCTTAGACAGGGTCGGGAACACTGAAGCTTTCTTT
CASSLDRVGNTEAFF
>TRBV10-3|NA|TRBJ2-7|few
TGTGCCATCAGTGAGTCTGGACAGTACGAGCAGTACTTC
CAISESGQYEQYF
>TRBV15|NA|TRBJ1-5|NA
TGTGCCACCAGCAGAACCCAGGGAAGTGAGGGGCCCCAGCATTTT
CATSRTQGSEGPQHF
>TRBV10-2|NA|TRBJ2-1|NA
TGCGCCACCGCGATTTACAGCTCCTACAATGAGCAGTTCTTC
CATAIYSSYNEQFF
>TRBV20-1|NA|TRBJ2-7|NA
TGCAGTGCTAGAGATCCGGGACTTTCCTACGAGCAGTACTTC
CSARDPGLSYEQYF
>TRBV2|NA|TRBJ1-5|NA
TGTGCCAGCAGTGGGGACACCAATCAGCCCCAGCATTTT
CASSGDTNQPQHF
>TRBV18|TRBD2|TRBJ2-1|many
TGTGCCAGCTCAGCGACTAGCCGGGACAATGAGCAGTTCTTC
CASSATSRDNEQFF
>TRBV20-1|NA|TRBJ2-7|many
TGCAGTGCCGTACCAGGCCAGCGGGCCTACGAGCAGTACTTC
CSAVPGQRAYEQYF
>TRBV19|NA|TRBJ1-1|many
TGTGCCAGTAGTATAGGATCCTTTGGAGACACTGAAGCTTTCTTT
CASSIGSFGDTEAFF
>TRBV7-9|NA|TRBJ2-3|many
TGTGCCAGCAGCTTAGTTTCGGCAGATACGCAGTATTTT
CASSLVSADTQYF
>TRBV13|TRBD2|TRBJ2-1|many
TGTGCCAGCGGCTGGGGGGGGTCTGGTAGAGAGCAGTTCTTC
CASGWGGSGREQFF
>TRBV27|NA|TRBJ2-1|NA
TGTGCCAGCAGTGCGTCCGGTGGGGTTCACAATGAGCAGTTCTTC
CASSASGGVHNEQFF
>TRBV18|TRBD1|TRBJ2-7|NA
TGTGCCAGCTCGGAGACAGGGTTTATCTCCTACGAGCAGTACTTC
CASSETGFISYEQYF
>TRBV28|NA|TRBJ1-1|many
TGTGCCAGCAGTTTAATGGGCAAGGCAGCTGAAGCTTTCTTT
CASSLMGKAAEAFF
>TRBV5-1|TRBD1|TRBJ2-3|many
TGCGCCAGCAGCTCCGAGACAGGGAGCACAGATACGCAGTATTTT
CASSSETGSTDTQYF
>TRBV20-1|TRBD1|TRBJ2-1|NA
TGCAGTGCTAGAGATCCAACAGGGGGCAACAATGAGCAGTTCTTC
CSARDPTGGNNEQFF
>TRBV5-8|NA|TRBJ1-1|NA
TGTGCCAGCAGCTTGGACAGGGCAGGTGAAGCTTTCTTT
CASSLDRAGEAFF
>TRBV28|NA|TRBJ2-2|NA
TGTGCCAGCAGAGAATACACCGGGGAGCTGTTTTTT
CASREYTGELFF
>TRBV5-4|TRBD2|TRBJ2-7|NA
TGTGCCAGCAGCTTGATCGAGCGGGGCGAGCAGTACTTC
CASSLIERGEQYF
>TRBV28|NA|TRBJ2-1|few
TGTGCCAGCAGTTTGGGGGCGGGAGACTATGAGCAGTTCTTC
CASSLGAGDYEQFF
>TRBV14|NA|TRBJ2-5|NA
TGTGCCAGCAGCCAAGATACGGGGACGGGCCAAGAGACCCAGTACTTC
CASSQDTGTGQETQYF
>TRBV7-2|NA|TRBJ1-4|NA
TGTGCCAGCAGCTTGGGGGGAGGTACCAATGAAAAACTGTTTTTT
CASSLGGGTNEKLFF
>TRBV24-1|NA|TRBJ2-5|NA
TGTGCCACCAGTGATTCCACCCGGACTGAGACCCAGTACTTC
CATSDSTRTETQYF
>TRBV3-2|NA|TRBJ2-3|few
TGTGCCAGCAGCCAAGATGATAAGTATTTT
CASSQDDKYF
>TRBV9|NA|TRBJ2-1|many
TGTGCCAGCAGCGTAGACAGCTCCTACAATGAGCAGTTCTTC
CASSVDSSYNEQFF
>TRBV15|NA|TRBJ2-1|few
TGTGCCACCAGCATGAGACTCGTAAATGAGCAGTTCTTC
CATSMRLVNEQFF
>TRBV10-2|TRBD1|TRBJ2-7|many
TGCGCCAGCCGATATGACAGGGTCGGCGAGCAGTACTTC
CASRYDRVGEQYF
>TRBV4-3|NA|TRBJ1-5|few
TGCGCCAGCAGCCAAGGGGGCGGGCCCAATCAGCCCCAGCATTTT
CASSQGGGPNQPQHF
>TRBV9|NA|TRBJ1-4|NA
TGTGCCAGCAGCGTTGAATGGGGGAGTAATGAAAAACTGTTTTTT
CASSVEWGSNEKLFF
>TRBV27|TRBD2|TRBJ2-1|NA
TGTGCCAGCAGGCTAGGGGGGACTAGCCCTTACAATGAGCAGTTCTTC
CASRLGGTSPYNEQFF
>TRBV20-1|NA|TRBJ2-3|NA
TGCAGTGCCCCGATACAGGGAATTCCAGATACGCAGTATTTT
CSAPIQGIPDTQYF
>TRBV4-1|NA|TRBJ2-3|NA
TGCGCCAGCAGCCAAGAGCCTAGGAATACGCAGTATTTT
CASSQEPRNTQYF
>TRBV7-3|TRBD2|TRBJ2-1|many
TGTGCCAGCAGCTTCGGCGGGAGGGAGCAGTTCTTC
CASSFGGREQFF
>TRBV28|NA|TRBJ2-7|NA
TGTGCCAGCAGAGAGATGAGAAACCGGGACGCCTCTTGGGAGCAGTACTTC
CASREMRNRDASWEQYF
>TRBV11-2|NA|TRBJ2-5|many
TGTGCCAGCAGCTTACCGGCCAGGGGAGAGACCCAGTACTTC
CASSLPARGETQYF
>TRBV5-6|NA|TRBJ2-1|many
TGTGCCAGCAGCCCGCTTGACATAAACCCAAACCAGTTCTTC
CASSPLDINPNQFF
>TRBV7-2|TRBD2|TRBJ2-1|many
TGTGCCAGCAGCCTTCGACTAGCGGGAGGACCGAGCTCCTACAATGAGCAGTTCTTC
CASSLRLAGGPSSYNEQFF
>TRBV28|NA|TRBJ1-5|many
TGTGCCAGCCGCCTAGGGGGGATGATCCAGCCCCAGCATTTT
CASRLGGMIQPQHF
>TRBV25-1|NA|TRBJ2-1|NA
TGTGCCAGCAGTATGGGACTTAATTCCTACAATGAGCAGTTCTTC
CASSMGLNSYNEQFF
>TRBV30|TRBD1|TRBJ1-2|few
TGTGCCCGGAGCGGGACAGGGTACTCCTATGGCTACACCTTC
CARSGTGYSYGYTF
>TRBV2|NA|TRBJ2-3|many
TGTGCCAGCAGGTTTACTACTTCCACAGATACGCAGTATTTT
CASRFTTSTDTQYF
>TRBV2|NA|TRBJ2-5|many
TGTGCCAGCAGTGATTGGGCAGGGTGGGAGACCCAGTACTTC
CASSDWAGWETQYF
>TRBV20-1|TRBD2|TRBJ2-7|many
TGCAGTGCTAGAGATAGTCAGCGGGAAACCTACGAGCAGTACTTC
CSARDSQRETYEQYF
>TRBV7-2|NA|TRBJ2-7|many
TGTGCCAGCAGCCCTTGGAGGGTCCAGGACGAGCAGTACTTC
CASSPWRVQDEQYF
>TRBV29-1|NA|TRBJ2-1|many
TGCAGCGTTGGGCACCAGGGAAGCTCCTACAATGAGCAGTTCTTC
CSVGHQGSSYNEQFF
>TRBV7-8|TRBD1|TRBJ2-7|NA
TGTGCCAGCAGTATAGGACAGGGGCAAACCTACGAGCAGTACTTC
CASSIGQGQTYEQYF
>TRBV27|NA|TRBJ2-7|NA
TGTGCCAGCAGTTCATTAGTGGGATCCTACGAGCAGTACTTC
CASSSLVGSYEQYF
>TRBV5-5|NA|TRBJ2-7|few
TGTGCCAGCAGCCGACTAGTAATAACCTACGAGCAGTACTTC
CASSRLVITYEQYF
>TRBV14|NA|TRBJ2-7|many
TGTGCCAGCAGCCAAGCCCCGAAACAGGGCTACGAGCAGTACTTC
CASSQAPKQGYEQYF
>TRBV28|TRBD2|TRBJ2-3|NA
TGTGCCAGCAGGACTCCGGGGACTAGCGGGAGGGGGACAGATACGCAGTATTTT
CASRTPGTSGRGTDTQYF
>TRBV27|NA|TRBJ2-7|many
TGTGCCAGCAGTTTAATAGCGTCAACCTACGAGCAGTACTTC
CASSLIASTYEQYF
>TRBV7-2|NA|TRBJ2-2|NA
TGTGCCAGCCTCCGGGACACTAGTACCGGGGAGCTGTTTTTT
CASLRDTSTGELFF
>TRBV28|NA|TRBJ2-7|many
TGTGCCAGCAGTCCGGCACAGGGCAGCTACGAGCAGTACTTC
CASSPAQGSYEQYF
>TRBV28|NA|TRBJ2-6|NA
TGTGCCAGCAGTTTATGGGACAGTGTCTACTCTGGGGCCAACGTCCTGACTTTC
CASSLWDSVYSGANVLTF